The sequence of this T cell receptor beta chain was determined in a study of shared clonotypes between healthy human individuals. V shed 1 base and J shed 6 bases, with 6 bases lying between them. There are 13 residues in the CDR3. Germline lookup yields CDR1 SEHNR and CDR2 FQNEAQ (reference sequence). Sequencing was performed with immunoSEQ multiplex PCR; in TCRdb, only in-frame clones are kept and a portion is missing. This sample has hundreds of thousands of clones, with 60% to 75% found just once. This chain joins TRBV7-9 and TRBJ2-2; D not certain. Input material: memory CD4+ T cells sorted from blood. As to subset: CD45RA-negative fraction. This sequence originates from a woman aged 25 to 39 in good health. The CDR3 here is CASSLVGPGELFF. CDR3 coding DNA: TGTGCCAGCAGCTTAGTAGGGCCCGGGGAGCTGTTTTTT.